Sequencing of this T cell receptor beta chain was carried out in a study of T cells after yellow fever vaccination. Study-wide findings and caveats: A limited proportion of clonotypes was detected within both the CD4 and CD8 compartments. Post-booster reappearance was seen for most primary-vaccination clones (around 96% CD4, about 90% CD8). Peaking on day 5 versus 15, the secondary response was faster but weaker.

This clonotype showed up many times. Its matching antigen is unknown. The V and J ends lost 5 bases and 5 bases, in that order; junction bases with no gene match: 8. The CDR3 totals 15 residues. Germline V gene sequence: CDR1 SGHDN, CDR2 FVKESK. Each CDR3 protein gets one entry after TCRdb re-called the 5' RACE reads with MiXCR. The profile shows roughly 240,000 distinct CDR3 sequences, approximately 6.8% of them singletons. The chain combines TRBV14 with TRBJ2-2, with TRBD2 matching 7 bases. This TCR derives from a man aged 30 to 39 who received the YFV17D yellow fever vaccine. The sequencing used CD4+ T cells sorted from PBMCs, collected on the day of the yellow fever booster vaccination. In DNA form, the CDR3 reads TGTGCCAGCAGCGGGAGAAGCGGGATGACCGGGGAGCTGTTTTTT. Amino acid sequence: CASSGRSGMTGELFF.